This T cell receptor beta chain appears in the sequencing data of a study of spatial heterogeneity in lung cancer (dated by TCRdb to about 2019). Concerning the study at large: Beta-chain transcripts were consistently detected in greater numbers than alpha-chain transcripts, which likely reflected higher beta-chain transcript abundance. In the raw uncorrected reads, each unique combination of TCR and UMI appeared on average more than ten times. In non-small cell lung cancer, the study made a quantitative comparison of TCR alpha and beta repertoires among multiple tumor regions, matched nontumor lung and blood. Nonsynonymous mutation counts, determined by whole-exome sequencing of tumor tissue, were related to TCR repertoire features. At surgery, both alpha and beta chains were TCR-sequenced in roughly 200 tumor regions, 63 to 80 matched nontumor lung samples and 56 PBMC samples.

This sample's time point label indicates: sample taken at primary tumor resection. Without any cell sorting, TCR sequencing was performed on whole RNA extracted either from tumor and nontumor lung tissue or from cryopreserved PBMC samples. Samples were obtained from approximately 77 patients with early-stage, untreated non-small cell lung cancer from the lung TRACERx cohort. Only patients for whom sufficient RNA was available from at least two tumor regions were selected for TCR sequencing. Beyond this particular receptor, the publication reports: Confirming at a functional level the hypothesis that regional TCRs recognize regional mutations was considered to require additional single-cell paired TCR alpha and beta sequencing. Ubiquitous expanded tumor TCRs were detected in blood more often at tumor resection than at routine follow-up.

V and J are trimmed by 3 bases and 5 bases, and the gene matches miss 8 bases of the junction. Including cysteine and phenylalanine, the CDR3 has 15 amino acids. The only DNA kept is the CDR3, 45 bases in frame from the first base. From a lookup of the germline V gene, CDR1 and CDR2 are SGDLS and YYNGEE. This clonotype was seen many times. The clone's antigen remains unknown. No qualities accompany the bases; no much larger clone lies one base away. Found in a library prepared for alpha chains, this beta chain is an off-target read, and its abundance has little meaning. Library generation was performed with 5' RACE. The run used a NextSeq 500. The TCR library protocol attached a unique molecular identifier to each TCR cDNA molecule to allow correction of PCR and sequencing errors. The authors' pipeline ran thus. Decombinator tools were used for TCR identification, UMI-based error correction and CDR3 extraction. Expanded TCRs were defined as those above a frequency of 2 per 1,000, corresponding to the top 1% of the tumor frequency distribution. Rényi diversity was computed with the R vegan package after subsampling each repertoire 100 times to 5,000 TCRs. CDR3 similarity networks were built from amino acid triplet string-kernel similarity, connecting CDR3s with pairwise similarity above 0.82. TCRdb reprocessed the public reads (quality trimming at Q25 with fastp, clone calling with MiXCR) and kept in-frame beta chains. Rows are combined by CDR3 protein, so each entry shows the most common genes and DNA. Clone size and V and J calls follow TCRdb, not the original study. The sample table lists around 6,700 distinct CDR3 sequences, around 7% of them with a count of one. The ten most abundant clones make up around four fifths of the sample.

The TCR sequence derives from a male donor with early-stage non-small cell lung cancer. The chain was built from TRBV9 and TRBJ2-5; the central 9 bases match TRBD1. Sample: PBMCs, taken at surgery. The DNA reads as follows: TGTGCCAGCAGCGAAACCGGGACAGGGAGCGAGACCCAGTACTTC. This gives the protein CASSETGTGSETQYF.